This T cell receptor (beta chain) was found in a study of CD8 T cells in Susac syndrome. The overall study: Within the sequenced Susac syndrome patient group, over five exhibited active disease and about 8 were in remission.

A remark on this clonotype: Its antigen is not known.

Germline CDR1 reads GTSNPN; CDR2 reads SVGIG (reference sequence). CDR3 length: 14 amino acids. With V trimmed by 2 bases and J by 4 bases, 3 bases remained unmatched. Roughly 0.45 to 1 ug RNA was reverse transcribed with random hexamers. TCRdb reprocessed the immunoSEQ multiplex PCR reads with MiXCR, giving one entry per CDR3 protein. The data contain around 85,000 distinct CDR3 sequences, about 95% of them singletons. Study-wide results and caveats: A handful of Susac-specific public clones appeared in CD8+ TEMRA repertoires, and about 16 in total CD8+ repertoires.

Purification of the CD8+ and CD4+ T cells relied on negative isolation, and TEMRA cells underwent FACS enrichment. Sequencing input: CD8+ T cells from PBMCs. This sequence originates from a human donor with Susac syndrome. The chain employs TRBV30 and TRBJ2-1; 9 positions agree with TRBD2. The CDR3 loop reads CAWSSGRSYNEQFF. The CDR3 coding sequence is TGTGCCTGGAGTAGCGGGAGGTCATACAATGAGCAGTTCTTC.